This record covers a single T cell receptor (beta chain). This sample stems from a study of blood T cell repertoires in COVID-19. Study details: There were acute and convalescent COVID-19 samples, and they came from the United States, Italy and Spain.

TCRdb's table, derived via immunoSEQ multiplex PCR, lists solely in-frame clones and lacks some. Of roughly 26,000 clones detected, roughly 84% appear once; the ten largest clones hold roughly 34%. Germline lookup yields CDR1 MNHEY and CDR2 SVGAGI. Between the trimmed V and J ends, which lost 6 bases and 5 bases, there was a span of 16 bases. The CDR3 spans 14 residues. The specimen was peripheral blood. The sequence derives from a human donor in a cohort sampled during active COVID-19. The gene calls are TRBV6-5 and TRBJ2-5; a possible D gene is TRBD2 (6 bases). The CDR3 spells CASRPPGSGETQYF. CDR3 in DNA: TGTGCCAGCAGGCCGCCCGGCAGCGGGGAGACCCAGTACTTC.